This TCR beta chain came from a study of blood T cell repertoires in COVID-19. Study at large: COVID-19 samples, acute and convalescent, were from the United States, Italy and Spain. The cDNA or gDNA used as material had been derived from T cells, B-cell-depleted T cells, or PBMCs.

Under the authors' procedure: Cell counts per sample came from amplifying reference gene primers. The repertoire was sequenced with immunoSEQ multiplex PCR; TCRdb's copy has only in-frame clones and lacks some. That table furnishes V, J and clone size, whereas the DNA furnished D and trimming. This sample yields 200,000 to 300,000 clones, of which over 80% are seen a single time; about 27% belongs to the top ten. The germline V gene encodes CDR1 SGHRS and CDR2 YFSETQ. V gave up 4 bases and J gave up 5 bases; unmatched junction bases: 12. This CDR3 is built from 17 residues. This chain uses TRBV5-1 with TRBJ2-3; 11 nucleotides align to TRBD2. This receptor was obtained from a man in his forties with acute or convalescent COVID-19. Sequencing was carried out using peripheral blood. The CDR3 sequence is CASSPGNSGRAVDTQYF. The DNA of the CDR3 is TGCGCCAGCAGCCCCGGGAATAGCGGGAGGGCCGTAGATACGCAGTATTTT.